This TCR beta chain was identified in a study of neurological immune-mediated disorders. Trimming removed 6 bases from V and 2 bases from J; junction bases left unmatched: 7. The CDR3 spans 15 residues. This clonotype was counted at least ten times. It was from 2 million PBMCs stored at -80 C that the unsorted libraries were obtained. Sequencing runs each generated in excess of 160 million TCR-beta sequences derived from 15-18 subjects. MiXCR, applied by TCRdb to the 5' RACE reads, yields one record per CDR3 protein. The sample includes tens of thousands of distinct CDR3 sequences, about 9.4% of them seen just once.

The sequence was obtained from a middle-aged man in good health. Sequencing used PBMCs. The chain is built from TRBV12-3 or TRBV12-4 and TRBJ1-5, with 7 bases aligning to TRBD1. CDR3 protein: CASSLGQWGNQPQHF. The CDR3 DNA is TGTGCCAGCAGCCTGGGACAGTGGGGCAATCAGCCCCAGCATTTT.